This T cell receptor (beta chain) was recorded in a study of T-cell memory formation after mild COVID-19. About the research overall: Largely donor-specific TCR clusters were found. Study findings and constraints: Cross-reactive memory apparently joined, as some responding clones appeared in pre-infection memory. CD4+ clones that contracted lay mainly in CM and EM; CD8+ ones lay in EMRA.

UMIs and sample barcodes were carried by the TCR alpha and TCR beta cDNA libraries that 5'RACE produced using constant-segment primers. TCRdb ran MiXCR on the 5' RACE reads and lists one entry per CDR3 protein. The table includes about 350,000 distinct CDR3 sequences, roughly 15% detected once. The V segment lost 5 bases and the J segment 7 bases; nucleotides outside the gene matches: 6. This CDR3 contains 12 residues. Germline loops: CDR1 SGHRS, CDR2 YFSETQ. In its sample, this clonotype was seen a few times. Its specificity is not known. Sample: PBMCs or a T cell subset sorted from them (not recorded which). The chain joins TRBV5-1 to TRBJ2-7, with TRBD1 identical over 7 bases. This receptor was obtained from a man aged 18 to 30 who had mild COVID-19 (a few samples of this study predate the infection). Cell type and time point are not known. The CDR3 sequence: CASSQDRTEQYF. The DNA of the CDR3 is TGCGCCAGCAGTCAGGACAGGACGGAGCAGTACTTC.